Presented here are 5 T cell receptor beta chains from one specimen sequenced in a study of cytomegalovirus exposure and HLA in healthy donors. The primer mix had 60 Vbeta and 13 Jbeta primers. Profiled with immunoSEQ multiplex PCR; TCRdb holds only in-frame clones, not every one. This sample carries approximately 220,000 clones, about 74% of them seen once, and the ten largest clones take roughly 2%. Sequenced input: PBMCs. Every receptor here comes from a woman in her twenties or thirties in good health and CMV-seronegative.

For this clone: A read error may account for a junction end that differs from germline. V and J are TRBV7-9 and TRBJ1-6, with 8 bases identical to TRBD1. The CDR3 loop spans 15 amino acids. Germline-derived CDR1 and CDR2 are SEHNR and FQNEAQ (reference sequence). The chain's CDR3 is CSSSSQDRDDSPLHF. In DNA form, the CDR3 reads TGTTCCAGCAGCTCGCAGGACAGGGATGATTCACCCCTCCACTTT.

The chain joins TRBV5-1 to TRBJ2-3; D may be TRBD2 (6 bases). The CDR3 has 14 residues. CDR1 and CDR2 (germline): SGHRS, YFSETQ. V lost 5 bases to trimming and J lost 0 bases, with 10 bases between them. CDR3 region: CASRVDYSTDTQYF. In DNA form, the CDR3 reads TGCGCCAGCAGAGTGGACTATAGCACAGATACGCAGTATTTT. The whole variable domain, filled in from reference TRBV5-1 and TRBJ2-3, reads KAGVTQTPRYLIKTRGQQVTLSCSPISGHRSVSWYQQTPGQGLQFLFEYFSETQRNKGNFPGRFSGRQFSNSRSEMNVSTLELGDSALYLCASRVDYSTDTQYFGPGTRLTVL.

This chain connects TRBV2 to TRBJ2-7; 10 nucleotides align to TRBD2. This CDR3 comprises 13 residues. Germline V gene lookup returns CDR1 SNHLY and CDR2 FYNNEI. The ends lost 9 bases at V and 6 bases at J; junction bases unmatched: 8. The CDR3 reads CARGELAGVEQYF. CDR3 DNA: TGTGCCAGAGGGGAGCTAGCGGGAGTCGAGCAGTACTTC.

The rearrangement links TRBV6-6 to TRBJ1-5; no clear D gene. CDR1 and CDR2 (germline): MNHNY, SVGAGI (reference sequence). The CDR3 sequence is 11 residues long. Trimming took off 5 bases at V and 11 bases at J, with 10 bases between the two ends. The CDR3 is CASSESGTQHF. The DNA for the CDR3 is TGTGCCAGCAGTGAATCGGGGACCCAGCATTTT.

A few counts support this clone. The chain has TRBV30 and TRBJ2-5, with 15 bases that match TRBD2. V lost 4 bases, J lost 5 bases, and 5 bases stayed unmatched. Per the germline V gene, CDR1 is GTSNPN and CDR2 is SVGIG (reference sequence). The CDR3 is made up of 15 amino acids. The CDR3 loop is CAWKGLAGGWETQYF. The CDR3 DNA is TGTGCCTGGAAAGGACTAGCGGGAGGGTGGGAGACCCAGTACTTC.